This T cell receptor (beta chain) came from a study of response to subunit inactivated influenza vaccine. This clonotype was seen a handful of times. Each CDR3 protein gets one entry after TCRdb re-called the RT-PCR reads with MiXCR. The sample shows hundreds of thousands of distinct CDR3 sequences, approximately 21% of them seen only once. The CDR3 consists of 16 residues. The clonotype was recovered from a man between 50 and 70 years old who received an inactivated influenza vaccine. The gene calls are TRBV12-2 and TRBJ1-2. TRBV12-2 has pseudogene status. Sequences were derived from PBMCs from blood, sampled about 20 months after vaccination. The CDR3 DNA is TGTGCAAGTCGCTTAGGGGAGTATAGCTCCTGCCATGGCTACACCTTC. Translating it yields CASRLGEYSSCHGYTF.